This T cell receptor (beta chain) comes out of a study of blood T cell repertoires in COVID-19. Study-wide background: COVID-19 samples, acute and convalescent, were from the United States, Italy and Spain.

TCRdb's table, derived via immunoSEQ multiplex PCR, lists solely in-frame clones and lacks some. The table has some 140,000 clones, approximately 88% seen once. Germline V gene data show CDR1 as ENHRY and CDR2 as SYGVKD. The CDR3 contains 18 residues. The trim removed 6 bases at V and 1 base at J, leaving 5 bases unmatched. V and J are TRBV10-3 and TRBJ2-2; 16 bases map to TRBD2. This TCR came from a man in his 60s with acute or convalescent COVID-19. The sequenced sample was peripheral blood. The CDR3 sequence: CAIRKGTSGGVNTGELFF. The CDR3 nucleotides are TGTGCCATCAGGAAAGGGACTAGCGGGGGGGTGAACACCGGGGAGCTGTTTTTT.